Listed below are T cell receptor beta chains from one sample, sequenced in a study of blood T cell repertoires in COVID-19. The method was immunoSEQ multiplex PCR; TCRdb's version includes in-frame clones alone and lacks a portion of them. The sample shows about 120,000 clones, about four fifths of them seen only once. The sequencing input was peripheral blood. These receptors were taken from a woman in her forties with acute or convalescent COVID-19. Both conserved end residues are part of each CDR3. Each record gives: CDR3 length, D gene, clone size, J gene, V gene, CDR3 DNA, CDR3 protein. D genes are given only for firm matches. Expanded clones are given a class, and other clones once, few, many or no size at all.

CDR3 length: 13
D gene: NA
clone size: NA
J gene: TRBJ1-2
V gene: TRBV2
CDR3 DNA: TGTGCCAGCAGTTCAGACAGCAACTATGGCTACACCTTC
CDR3 protein: CASSSDSNYGYTF

CDR3 length: 12
D gene: NA
clone size: NA
J gene: TRBJ2-2
V gene: TRBV2
CDR3 DNA: TGTGCCAGCAGCCCGGGACTTCCTCGGCTGTTTTTT
CDR3 protein: CASSPGLPRLFF

CDR3 length: 15
D gene: TRBD2
clone size: NA
J gene: TRBJ2-1
V gene: TRBV9
CDR3 DNA: TGTGCCAGCAGCGTAATAGCGGGGGGCATCAATGAGCAGTTCTTC
CDR3 protein: CASSVIAGGINEQFF

CDR3 length: 17
D gene: NA
clone size: NA
J gene: TRBJ1-1
V gene: TRBV4-2
CDR3 DNA: TGTGCCAGCAGCCAAGCCGCAGGGAAGGGGGTGGGCACTGAAGCTTTCTTT
CDR3 protein: CASSQAAGKGVGTEAFF

CDR3 length: 16
D gene: TRBD1
clone size: NA
J gene: TRBJ1-2
V gene: TRBV5-4
CDR3 DNA: TGTGCCAGCGGGACAGGTCTTGCCTCCTCTAACTATGGCTACACCTTC
CDR3 protein: CASGTGLASSNYGYTF

CDR3 length: 16
D gene: TRBD2
clone size: NA
J gene: TRBJ2-5
V gene: TRBV19
CDR3 DNA: TGTGCCAGTAGTATAGGATCTAGCGGGGGGTTGAAGACCCAGTACTTC
CDR3 protein: CASSIGSSGGLKTQYF

CDR3 length: 14
D gene: TRBD1
clone size: once
J gene: TRBJ2-7
V gene: TRBV5-6
CDR3 DNA: TGTGCCAGCAGCTTCCGGACAGGGCGCTACGAGCAGTACTTC
CDR3 protein: CASSFRTGRYEQYF

CDR3 length: 15
D gene: NA
clone size: NA
J gene: TRBJ1-2
V gene: TRBV11-2
CDR3 DNA: TGTGCCAGCAGCTTAGATGGGGGGAAAAACTATGGCTACACCTTC
CDR3 protein: CASSLDGGKNYGYTF

CDR3 length: 18
D gene: NA
clone size: NA
J gene: TRBJ1-3
V gene: TRBV5-1
CDR3 DNA: TGCGCCAGCAGCTTGGTTGTCCAGAGCAGGGGTCATGGAAACACCATATATTTT
CDR3 protein: CASSLVVQSRGHGNTIYF

CDR3 length: 14
D gene: NA
clone size: once
J gene: TRBJ1-4
V gene: TRBV13
CDR3 DNA: TGTGCCAGCAGCCTCACAGGGAAGGACGAAAAACTGTTTTTT
CDR3 protein: CASSLTGKDEKLFF

CDR3 length: 14
D gene: NA
clone size: NA
J gene: TRBJ1-1
V gene: TRBV5-6
CDR3 DNA: TGTGCCAGCAGCTTGGCCCCCGCAAGCGCTGAAGCTTTCTTT
CDR3 protein: CASSLAPASAEAFF

CDR3 length: 17
D gene: NA
clone size: NA
J gene: TRBJ2-1
V gene: TRBV7-9
CDR3 DNA: TGTGCCAGCAGCTTAGATAGGCAGCGAAGCTCCTACAATGAGCAGTTCTTC
CDR3 protein: CASSLDRQRSSYNEQFF

CDR3 length: 17
D gene: TRBD2
clone size: NA
J gene: TRBJ2-2
V gene: TRBV5-4
CDR3 DNA: TGTGCCAGCAGCTTGGTGGTGGGAGCGGGGGGGCCCGGGGAGCTGTTTTTT
CDR3 protein: CASSLVVGAGGPGELFF

CDR3 length: 15
D gene: NA
clone size: NA
J gene: TRBJ2-7
V gene: TRBV7-9
CDR3 DNA: TGTGCCAGCAGTCTAGCGACCGGGAGACTGAGCGAGCAGTACTTC
CDR3 protein: CASSLATGRLSEQYF

CDR3 length: 14
D gene: TRBD2
clone size: NA
J gene: TRBJ2-3
V gene: TRBV10-2
CDR3 DNA: TGCGCCAGCAGAGGGACTAGCGGGGGAGATACGCAGTATTTT
CDR3 protein: CASRGTSGGDTQYF

CDR3 length: 14
D gene: TRBD2
clone size: NA
J gene: TRBJ2-3
V gene: TRBV9
CDR3 DNA: TGTGCCAGCAGCAGGACTAGCGGGCCAGATACGCAGTATTTT
CDR3 protein: CASSRTSGPDTQYF

CDR3 length: 14
D gene: NA
clone size: NA
J gene: TRBJ1-2
V gene: TRBV19
CDR3 DNA: TGTGCCAGTAGTATAGGAGGCAGGGTTTATGGCTACACCTTC
CDR3 protein: CASSIGGRVYGYTF

CDR3 length: 14
D gene: NA
clone size: NA
J gene: TRBJ1-4
V gene: TRBV5-6
CDR3 DNA: TGTGCCAGCAGCGATACAGGGTATACTGAAAAACTGTTTTTT
CDR3 protein: CASSDTGYTEKLFF

CDR3 length: 12
D gene: TRBD1
clone size: NA
J gene: TRBJ2-7
V gene: TRBV30
CDR3 DNA: TGTGCCTGGGGGGACAGTTCCTACGAGCAGTACTTC
CDR3 protein: CAWGDSSYEQYF

CDR3 length: 11
D gene: NA
clone size: NA
J gene: TRBJ2-7
V gene: TRBV10-3
CDR3 DNA: TGTGCCACCGCTAAAGAATCCGGGCAGTACTTC
CDR3 protein: CATAKESGQYF

CDR3 length: 15
D gene: NA
clone size: once
J gene: TRBJ1-1
V gene: TRBV29-1
CDR3 DNA: TGCAGCGTTGAAGTTACCGGTCTCGGGAACACTGAAGCTTTCTTT
CDR3 protein: CSVEVTGLGNTEAFF

CDR3 length: 18
D gene: TRBD1
clone size: NA
J gene: TRBJ1-3
V gene: TRBV4-1
CDR3 DNA: TGCGCCAGCAGCCAAGCCTGGAATCGGGGACAGGTGGGAAACACCATATATTTT
CDR3 protein: CASSQAWNRGQVGNTIYF

CDR3 length: 15
D gene: NA
clone size: NA
J gene: TRBJ2-2
V gene: TRBV2
CDR3 DNA: TGTGCCAGCAGCCTCGGGACTCTTAACACCGGGGAGCTGTTTTTT
CDR3 protein: CASSLGTLNTGELFF

CDR3 length: 15
D gene: TRBD2
clone size: NA
J gene: TRBJ2-1
V gene: TRBV5-4
CDR3 DNA: TGTGCCAGCAGCTCCTCAAGCGGGGGGGGCAATGAGCAGTTCTTC
CDR3 protein: CASSSSSGGGNEQFF

CDR3 length: 17
D gene: NA
clone size: NA
J gene: TRBJ2-7
V gene: TRBV21-1
CDR3 DNA: TGTGCCAGCGCTATAGGGACAGGGGCGAAAATCTCCTACGAGCAGTACTTC
CDR3 protein: CASAIGTGAKISYEQYF

CDR3 length: 13
D gene: NA
clone size: NA
J gene: TRBJ1-1
V gene: TRBV7-9
CDR3 DNA: TGTGCCAGCAGCTTAGGGGGAGGAACTGAAGCTTTCTTT
CDR3 protein: CASSLGGGTEAFF

CDR3 length: 14
D gene: NA
clone size: NA
J gene: TRBJ1-1
V gene: TRBV15
CDR3 DNA: TGTGCCACCAGCAGGCGGCCTGAAAACCGGGGAGCTTTCTTT
CDR3 protein: CATSRRPENRGAFF

CDR3 length: 17
D gene: TRBD1
clone size: once
J gene: TRBJ1-1
V gene: TRBV28
CDR3 DNA: TGTGCCAGCAGTTTAAACGGTCGGACAGGGGGGAACACTGAAGCTTTCTTT
CDR3 protein: CASSLNGRTGGNTEAFF

CDR3 length: 17
D gene: TRBD1
clone size: NA
J gene: TRBJ1-1
V gene: TRBV19
CDR3 DNA: TGTGCCAGTAGTAAAGGACAGGGGCCCCTCCGAGTTACTGAAGCTTTCTTT
CDR3 protein: CASSKGQGPLRVTEAFF

CDR3 length: 12
D gene: TRBD1
clone size: NA
J gene: TRBJ2-7
V gene: TRBV3-1/TRBV3-2
CDR3 DNA: TGTGCCAGCAGCCAGACAGGGCCCGAGCAGTACTTC
CDR3 protein: CASSQTGPEQYF

CDR3 length: 17
D gene: NA
clone size: NA
J gene: TRBJ2-7
V gene: TRBV4-2
CDR3 DNA: TGTGCCAGCAGCGTCGATTGGGCAGGCTCCAACTCCTACGAGCAGTACTTC
CDR3 protein: CASSVDWAGSNSYEQYF

CDR3 length: 15
D gene: NA
clone size: NA
J gene: TRBJ2-7
V gene: TRBV6-6
CDR3 DNA: TGTGCCAGCAGTTACTCCCAGGGGAGCTCCTACGAGCAGTACTTC
CDR3 protein: CASSYSQGSSYEQYF

CDR3 length: 13
D gene: NA
clone size: NA
J gene: TRBJ2-1
V gene: TRBV9
CDR3 DNA: TGTGCCAGCAGCCCACCCTCGCGATCTGAGCAGTTCTTC
CDR3 protein: CASSPPSRSEQFF

CDR3 length: 15
D gene: TRBD1
clone size: NA
J gene: TRBJ1-2
V gene: TRBV9
CDR3 DNA: TGTGCCAGCAGCGTAGGAGAGGGGGCCCATTATGGCTACACCTTC
CDR3 protein: CASSVGEGAHYGYTF

CDR3 length: 18
D gene: NA
clone size: few
J gene: TRBJ1-3
V gene: TRBV15
CDR3 DNA: TGTGCCACCAGCAGAGATGGGGCGTCAGGTCGCTCTGGAAACACCATATATTTT
CDR3 protein: CATSRDGASGRSGNTIYF

CDR3 length: 12
D gene: NA
clone size: NA
J gene: TRBJ2-7
V gene: TRBV18
CDR3 DNA: TGTGCCAGCTCACCGCGGCGCTACGAGCAGTACTTC
CDR3 protein: CASSPRRYEQYF

CDR3 length: 13
D gene: NA
clone size: NA
J gene: TRBJ1-2
V gene: TRBV7-2
CDR3 DNA: TGTGCCAGCAGCTCGAGCCCTAACTATGGCTACACCTTC
CDR3 protein: CASSSSPNYGYTF

CDR3 length: 13
D gene: NA
clone size: NA
J gene: TRBJ1-3
V gene: TRBV19
CDR3 DNA: TGTGCCAGTAACCGGGTCTCTGGAAACACCATATATTTT
CDR3 protein: CASNRVSGNTIYF

CDR3 length: 15
D gene: TRBD1
clone size: many
J gene: TRBJ1-2
V gene: TRBV5-1
CDR3 DNA: TGCGCCAGCAGCTTGGTTGGGGGGACAGGCGGAGGCTACACCTTC
CDR3 protein: CASSLVGGTGGGYTF

CDR3 length: 15
D gene: NA
clone size: NA
J gene: TRBJ1-4
V gene: TRBV11-2
CDR3 DNA: TGTGCCAGCAGAAGTACCAGGGCCACTAATGAAAAACTGTTTTTT
CDR3 protein: CASRSTRATNEKLFF

CDR3 length: 21
D gene: TRBD2
clone size: NA
J gene: TRBJ2-4
V gene: TRBV2
CDR3 DNA: TGTGCCAGCAGGACTCCGGGACTAGCGGGGGGGCCAACTATAGCCAAAAACATTCAGTACTTC
CDR3 protein: CASRTPGLAGGPTIAKNIQYF

CDR3 length: 18
D gene: TRBD2
clone size: NA
J gene: TRBJ2-2
V gene: TRBV7-2
CDR3 DNA: TGTGCCAGCAGCTTATATTCAGTGGGGAGGGGGAACACCGGGGAGCTGTTTTTT
CDR3 protein: CASSLYSVGRGNTGELFF

CDR3 length: 15
D gene: TRBD1
clone size: NA
J gene: TRBJ1-5
V gene: TRBV6-5
CDR3 DNA: TGTGCCAGCAGTTCACAGGGGTACGGCAATCAGCCCCAGCATTTT
CDR3 protein: CASSSQGYGNQPQHF

CDR3 length: 16
D gene: NA
clone size: NA
J gene: TRBJ2-1
V gene: TRBV11-2
CDR3 DNA: TGTGCCAGCACCCCTCGGGCGGGAAGCTCCTACAATGAGCAGTTCTTC
CDR3 protein: CASTPRAGSSYNEQFF

CDR3 length: 14
D gene: TRBD1
clone size: NA
J gene: TRBJ1-1
V gene: TRBV3-1/TRBV3-2
CDR3 DNA: TGTGCCAGCAGCCAGGACAGGGAGAACACTGAAGCTTTCTTT
CDR3 protein: CASSQDRENTEAFF

CDR3 length: 16
D gene: TRBD1
clone size: NA
J gene: TRBJ1-1
V gene: TRBV5-1
CDR3 DNA: TGCGCCAGCAGGCCGACAGGGGGCGTCGGCGCCACTGAAGCTTTCTTT
CDR3 protein: CASRPTGGVGATEAFF

CDR3 length: 16
D gene: TRBD1
clone size: NA
J gene: TRBJ1-5
V gene: TRBV12-5
CDR3 DNA: TGTGCTAGTGGTCCCGGGACAGGGGCGAGCAATCAGCCCCAGCATTTT
CDR3 protein: CASGPGTGASNQPQHF

CDR3 length: 16
D gene: NA
clone size: NA
J gene: TRBJ1-6
V gene: TRBV4-1
CDR3 DNA: TGCGCCAGCAGCCAAGAAAGCAGGGATTATAATTCACCCCTCCACTTT
CDR3 protein: CASSQESRDYNSPLHF

CDR3 length: 14
D gene: NA
clone size: NA
J gene: TRBJ1-1
V gene: TRBV7-2
CDR3 DNA: TGTGCCAGCAGCCCAACGGGACTCGGGCCCAAAGCTTTCTTT
CDR3 protein: CASSPTGLGPKAFF

CDR3 length: 17
D gene: NA
clone size: NA
J gene: TRBJ1-1
V gene: TRBV7-6
CDR3 DNA: TGTGCCAGCAGATCACTTACCCGGACAGAGGGTTTGTCTGAAGCTTTCTTT
CDR3 protein: CASRSLTRTEGLSEAFF

CDR3 length: 15
D gene: NA
clone size: NA
J gene: TRBJ2-3
V gene: TRBV18
CDR3 DNA: TGTGCCAGCTCACCGCCCAGGGTTCACGCAGATACGCAGTATTTT
CDR3 protein: CASSPPRVHADTQYF

CDR3 length: 15
D gene: TRBD1
clone size: few
J gene: TRBJ2-1
V gene: TRBV2
CDR3 DNA: TGTGCCATCTTCACGCCGGGACAGGCAAACAATGAGCAGTTCTTC
CDR3 protein: CAIFTPGQANNEQFF

CDR3 length: 13
D gene: NA
clone size: NA
J gene: TRBJ1-1
V gene: TRBV12-3/TRBV12-4
CDR3 DNA: TGTGCCACCTCTAGACAGAAGAACACTGAAGCTTTCTTT
CDR3 protein: CATSRQKNTEAFF

CDR3 length: 16
D gene: TRBD2
clone size: NA
J gene: TRBJ2-3
V gene: TRBV6-2/TRBV6-3
CDR3 DNA: TGTGCCAGCAGTTACTCAGCGGGGGCTAACACAGATACGCAGTATTTT
CDR3 protein: CASSYSAGANTDTQYF

CDR3 length: 14
D gene: NA
clone size: NA
J gene: TRBJ2-3
V gene: TRBV25-1
CDR3 DNA: TGTGCCAGCAGTGAATCAGGGGTTTGGGATACGCAGTATTTT
CDR3 protein: CASSESGVWDTQYF

CDR3 length: 14
D gene: NA
clone size: once
J gene: TRBJ2-4
V gene: TRBV18
CDR3 DNA: TGTGCCAGCTCAAATGGGGGCTCGGGAAACATTCAGTACTTC
CDR3 protein: CASSNGGSGNIQYF

CDR3 length: 15
D gene: NA
clone size: NA
J gene: TRBJ1-2
V gene: TRBV30
CDR3 DNA: TGTGCCTGGACGCGTACACCAGGGGCTAACTATGGCTACACCTTC
CDR3 protein: CAWTRTPGANYGYTF

CDR3 length: 11
D gene: NA
clone size: once
J gene: TRBJ2-5
V gene: TRBV20-1
CDR3 DNA: TGCAGTGCATCAGGGCGGGAGACCCAGTACTTC
CDR3 protein: CSASGRETQYF

CDR3 length: 15
D gene: TRBD1
clone size: few
J gene: TRBJ1-6
V gene: TRBV30
CDR3 DNA: TGTGCCTGGGCTCTACAGGGGGGCCATAATTCACCCCTCCACTTT
CDR3 protein: CAWALQGGHNSPLHF